Listed here are 3 T cell receptor beta chains from one sample, sequenced in a study of T cell changes during pregnancy in multiple sclerosis. Sequencing used immunoSEQ multiplex PCR; TCRdb keeps in-frame clones, though not all of them. Found here are about 56,000 clones, 90% of them singletons; the top ten hold 2% to 2.5%. The source was peripheral blood, collected in the first trimester of pregnancy. These receptors all stem from a female donor in good health, enrolled as a control in a pregnancy study.

This clone has just one count. The chain joins TRBV14 to TRBJ1-2, with D uncertain. Trimming left V 0 bases short and J 4 bases short, with 6 bases between. The CDR3 spans 13 residues. The germline V gene has CDR1 SGHDN and CDR2 FVKESK. The CDR3 loop reads CASSQDNSYGYTF. The CDR3 bases are TGTGCCAGCAGCCAAGATAACAGCTATGGCTACACCTTC.

The rearrangement links TRBV7-9 to TRBJ2-7; the match to TRBD1 covers 8 bases. V gave up 7 bases and J gave up 0 bases; unmatched junction bases: 5. This CDR3 is built from 14 residues. CDR1 is SEHNR, CDR2 FQNEAQ, per germline (reference sequence). The CDR3 DNA sequence: TGTGCCAGCACTCAGGGGGCGAGCTCCTACGAGCAGTACTTC. Residues: CASTQGASSYEQYF.

The genes are TRBV7-9 and TRBJ2-7; D remains unclear. Germline V CDR1 and CDR2: SEHNR, FQNEAQ (reference sequence). This CDR3 has 12 residues. Trimming stripped 5 bases from V and 3 bases from J, with 8 bases between. The CDR3 coding sequence is TGTGCCAGCAGCGTTTCCCGCTACGAGCAGTACTTC. Translation gives CASSVSRYEQYF.